This TCR beta chain was documented in a study of cytomegalovirus exposure and HLA in healthy donors. The V gene end was trimmed by 3 bases and the J gene end by 2 bases; junction bases not matched to a gene: 7. CDR1 is LGHNA, CDR2 YSLEER, per germline. This CDR3 has 15 residues. The study's findings and limits: Likely technical artifact: a cluster of highly shared sequence variants. The presence/absence work took it that sequencing depth was about the same across donors.

Nominally healthy donors provided the samples, though records likely missed some immune exposures. A multiplex PCR was run with 60 Vbeta primers and 13 Jbeta primers. The data were produced by immunoSEQ multiplex PCR, yet TCRdb's version contains in-frame clones alone and is incomplete. The data show about 160,000 clones, 65% to 80% seen once. Of note for this clone: Its antigen remains unidentified.

The origin of this receptor is a man aged 40-55 years in good health and CMV-seronegative. J is TRBJ2-7 and V is TRBV4-3, with 7 bases matching TRBD1. Specimen: PBMCs. CDR3: CASSQHRGQAYEQYF. CDR3 sequence (DNA): TGCGCCAGCAGCCAGCACAGGGGCCAAGCCTACGAGCAGTACTTC.